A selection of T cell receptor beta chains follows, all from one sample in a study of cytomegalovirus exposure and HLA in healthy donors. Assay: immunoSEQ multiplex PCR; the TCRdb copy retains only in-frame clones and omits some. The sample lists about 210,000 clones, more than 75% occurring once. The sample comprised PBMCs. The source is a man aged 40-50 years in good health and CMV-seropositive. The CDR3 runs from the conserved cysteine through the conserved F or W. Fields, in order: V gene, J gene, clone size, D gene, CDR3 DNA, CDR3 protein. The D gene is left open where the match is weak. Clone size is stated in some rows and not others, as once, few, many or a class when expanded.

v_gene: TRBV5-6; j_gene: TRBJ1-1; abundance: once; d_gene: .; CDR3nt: TGTGCCAGCAGCTTGGCCGGGGATAACACTGAAGCTTTCTTT; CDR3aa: CASSLAGDNTEAFF
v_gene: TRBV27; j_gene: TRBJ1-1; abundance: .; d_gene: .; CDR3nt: TGTGCCAGCAGCGGACAGTTAAACACTGAAGCTTTCTTT; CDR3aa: CASSGQLNTEAFF
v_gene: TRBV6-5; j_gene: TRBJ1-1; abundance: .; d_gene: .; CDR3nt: TGTGCCAGCAGTTCGGGACAAATGAACACTGAAGCTTTCTTT; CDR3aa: CASSSGQMNTEAFF
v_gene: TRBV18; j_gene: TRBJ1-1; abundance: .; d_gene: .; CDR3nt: TGTGCCAGCTCCCCTACCGGGAACACTGAAGCTTTCTTT; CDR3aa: CASSPTGNTEAFF
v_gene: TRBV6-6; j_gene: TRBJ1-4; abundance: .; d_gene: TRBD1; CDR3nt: TGTGCCAGCAGGCGACAGGGGGCGTTGGAAAAACTGTTTTTT; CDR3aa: CASRRQGALEKLFF
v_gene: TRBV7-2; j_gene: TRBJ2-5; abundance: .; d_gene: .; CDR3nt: TGTGCCAGCAGCTTAGGGCCGCCGGGACAACCCAAAGAGACCCAGTACTTC; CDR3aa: CASSLGPPGQPKETQYF
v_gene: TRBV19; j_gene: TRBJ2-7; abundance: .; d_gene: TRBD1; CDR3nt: TGTGCCAGTAGTATTCGTGGGACAGGGGGCGCCTACGAGCAGTACTTC; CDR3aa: CASSIRGTGGAYEQYF
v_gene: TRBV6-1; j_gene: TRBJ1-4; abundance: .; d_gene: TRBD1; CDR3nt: TGTGCCAGCAGTGCTGGACAGGGGGTCAATGAAAAACTGTTTTTT; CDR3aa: CASSAGQGVNEKLFF
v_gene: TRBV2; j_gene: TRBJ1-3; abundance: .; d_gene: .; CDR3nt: TGTGCCAGCAGTGCCCCGCGGACAGTCTCTGGAAACACCATATATTTT; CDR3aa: CASSAPRTVSGNTIYF
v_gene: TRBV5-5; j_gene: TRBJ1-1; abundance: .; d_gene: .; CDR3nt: TGTGCCAGCAGCTTGCTACCGAACACTGAAGCTTTCTTT; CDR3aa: CASSLLPNTEAFF
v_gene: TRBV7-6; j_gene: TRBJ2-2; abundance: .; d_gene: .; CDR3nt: TGTGCCAGCAGCCCCCCGGGGGGCTTCGCGAACACCGGGGAGCTGTTTTTT; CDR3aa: CASSPPGGFANTGELFF
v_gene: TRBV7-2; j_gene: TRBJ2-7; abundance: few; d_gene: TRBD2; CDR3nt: TGTGCCAGCAGCTTAGTGGGTAGCGGGAGCTCCTACGAGCAGTACTTC; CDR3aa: CASSLVGSGSSYEQYF
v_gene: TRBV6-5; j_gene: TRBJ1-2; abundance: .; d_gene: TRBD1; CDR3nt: TGTGCCAGCAGAACTACAGGGGGCGCTTTTGGCTACACCTTC; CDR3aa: CASRTTGGAFGYTF
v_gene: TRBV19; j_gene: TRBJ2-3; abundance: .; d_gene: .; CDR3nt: TGTGCCAGTAGTATCTTTACAGGGAGGGGTCATACGCAGTATTTT; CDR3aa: CASSIFTGRGHTQYF
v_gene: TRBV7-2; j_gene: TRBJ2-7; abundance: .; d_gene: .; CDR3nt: TGTGCCAGCAGCGCGGGACGGTTCTACGAGCAGTACTTC; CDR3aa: CASSAGRFYEQYF
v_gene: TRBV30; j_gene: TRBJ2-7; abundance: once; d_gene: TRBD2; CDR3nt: TGTGCCCGGACCCTTGGCCTAGCGGCAGATCCGCAGTACTTC; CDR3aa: CARTLGLAADPQYF
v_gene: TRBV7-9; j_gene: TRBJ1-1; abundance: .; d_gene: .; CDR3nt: TGTGCCAGCAGCTCGGCGAGGGGGGGAATGAACACTGAAGCTTTCTTT; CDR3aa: CASSSARGGMNTEAFF
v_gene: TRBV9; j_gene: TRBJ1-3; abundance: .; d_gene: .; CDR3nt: TGTGCCAGCAGCGCTCGGGACACCATATATTTT; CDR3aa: CASSARDTIYF
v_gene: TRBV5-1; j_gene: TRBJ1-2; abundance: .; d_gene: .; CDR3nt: TGCGCCAGCAGCCGGGATAATGGCTATGGCTACACCTTC; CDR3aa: CASSRDNGYGYTF
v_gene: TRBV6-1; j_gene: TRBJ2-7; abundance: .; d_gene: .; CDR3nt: TGTGCCAGCAGTGAAGATCGGACAGTGATTTACGAGCAGTACTTC; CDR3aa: CASSEDRTVIYEQYF
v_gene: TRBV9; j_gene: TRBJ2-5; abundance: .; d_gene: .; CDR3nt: TGTGCCAGCAGCGTAGGACTCCAAGAGACCCAGTACTTC; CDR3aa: CASSVGLQETQYF
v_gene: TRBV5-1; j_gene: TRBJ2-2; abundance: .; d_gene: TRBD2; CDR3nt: TGCGCCAGCAGCCTACCGGGACTAGCGGGGGGCACCGGGGAGCTGTTTTTT; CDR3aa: CASSLPGLAGGTGELFF
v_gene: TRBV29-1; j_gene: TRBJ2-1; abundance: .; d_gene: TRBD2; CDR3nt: TGCAGCGTTGAATCCCCGACTAGCGGGAGTTTTTTTGAGCAGTTCTTC; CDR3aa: CSVESPTSGSFFEQFF
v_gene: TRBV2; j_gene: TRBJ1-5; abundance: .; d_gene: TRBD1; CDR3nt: TGTGCCAGCAGGTTGACAGGGGCTCAGCCCCAGCATTTT; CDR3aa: CASRLTGAQPQHF
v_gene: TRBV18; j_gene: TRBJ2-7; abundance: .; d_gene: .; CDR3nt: TGTGCCAGCTCACCACCCAACAGCGGAGTTTCCTACGAGCAGTACTTC; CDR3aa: CASSPPNSGVSYEQYF
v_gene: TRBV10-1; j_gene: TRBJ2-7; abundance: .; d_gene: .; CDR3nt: TGCGCCAGCCCCCGGGGAAAAGCCAATCTGATGGCCTTGGGATTC; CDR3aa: CASPRGKANLMALGF
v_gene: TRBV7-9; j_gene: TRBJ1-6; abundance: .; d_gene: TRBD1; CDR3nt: TGTGCCAGCAGCTGGGACAGGGGTTCACCCCTCCACTTT; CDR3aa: CASSWDRGSPLHF
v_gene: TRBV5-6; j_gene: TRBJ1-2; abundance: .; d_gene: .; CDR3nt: TGTGCCAGCAGCTTGCCCACTTCTAACTATGGCTACACCTTC; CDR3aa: CASSLPTSNYGYTF
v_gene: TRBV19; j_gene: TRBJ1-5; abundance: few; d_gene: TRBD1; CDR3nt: TGTGCCAGTAGTGCGGGGACAGGGAATAGTCAGCCCCAGCATTTT; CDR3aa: CASSAGTGNSQPQHF
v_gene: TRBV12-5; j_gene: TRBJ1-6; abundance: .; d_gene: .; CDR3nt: TGTGCTAGTGGTTTGGGGTTGGAGAATTCACCCCTCCACTTT; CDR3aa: CASGLGLENSPLHF
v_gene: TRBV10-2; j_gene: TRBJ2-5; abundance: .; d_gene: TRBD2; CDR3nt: TGCGCCAGCAGTGAGTTCTCAGCGGGAGGTTTTAAGACCCAGTACTTC; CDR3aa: CASSEFSAGGFKTQYF
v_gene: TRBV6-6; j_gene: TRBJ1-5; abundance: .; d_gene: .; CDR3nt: TGTGCCAGCAGTTACTCAAGAGGGAACAATCAGCCCCAGCATTTT; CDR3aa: CASSYSRGNNQPQHF
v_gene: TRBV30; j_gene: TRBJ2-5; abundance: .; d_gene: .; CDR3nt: TGTGCCTTCGACGGGGGTGGGGAGACCCAGTACTTC; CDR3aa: CAFDGGGETQYF
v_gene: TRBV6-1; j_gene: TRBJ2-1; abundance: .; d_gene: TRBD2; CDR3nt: TGTGCCAGCAGAGCGGGGTCACGCAATGAGCAGTTCTTC; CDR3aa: CASRAGSRNEQFF
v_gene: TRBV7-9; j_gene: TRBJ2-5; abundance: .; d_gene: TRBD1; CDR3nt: TGTGCCAGCAGCCCCCGGGACAGGGTGGAGACCCAGTACTTC; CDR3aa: CASSPRDRVETQYF
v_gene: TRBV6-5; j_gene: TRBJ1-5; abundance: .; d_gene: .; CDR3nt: TGTGCCAGCAGCCGAGAAAGGGGTCAGCCCCAGCATTTT; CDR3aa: CASSRERGQPQHF
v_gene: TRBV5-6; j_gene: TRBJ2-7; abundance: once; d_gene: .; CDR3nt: TGTGCCAGCAGCTTCGGTTCGCGACTCATAAGCTCCTACGAGCAGTACTTC; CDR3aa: CASSFGSRLISSYEQYF
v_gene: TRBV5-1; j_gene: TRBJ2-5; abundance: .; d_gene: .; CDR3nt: TGCGCCAGCAGCCCGACTGCTGAAGAGACCCAGTACTTC; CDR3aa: CASSPTAEETQYF
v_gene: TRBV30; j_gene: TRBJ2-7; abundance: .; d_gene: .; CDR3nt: TGTGCCTGGACCAAACAGGGACATCCCTACGAGCAGTACTTC; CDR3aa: CAWTKQGHPYEQYF
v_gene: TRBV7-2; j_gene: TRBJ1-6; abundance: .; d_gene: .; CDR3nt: TGTGCCAGCAGCTTAGTACGGACTGGGAATTCACCCCTCCACTTT; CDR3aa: CASSLVRTGNSPLHF
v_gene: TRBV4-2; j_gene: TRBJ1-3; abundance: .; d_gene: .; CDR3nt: TGTGCCAGCAGCCAAGATGTAAGCGCCTCTGGAAACACCATATATTTT; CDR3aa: CASSQDVSASGNTIYF
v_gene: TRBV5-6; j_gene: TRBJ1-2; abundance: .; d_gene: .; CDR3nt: TGTGCCAGCAGCTTGGTGGCAGGGGATGGCTACACCTTC; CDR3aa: CASSLVAGDGYTF
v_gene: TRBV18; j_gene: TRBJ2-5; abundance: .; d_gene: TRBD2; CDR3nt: TGTGCCAGCTCAACCCAAAGCGGGAGGGCCACGGAGACCCAGTACTTC; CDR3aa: CASSTQSGRATETQYF
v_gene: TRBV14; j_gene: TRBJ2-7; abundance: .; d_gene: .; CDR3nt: TGTGCCAGCAGCAACGAGTTGTTCAACGAGCAGTACTTC; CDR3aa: CASSNELFNEQYF
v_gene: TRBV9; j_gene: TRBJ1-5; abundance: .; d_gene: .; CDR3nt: TGTGCCAGCAGCGTAGACAATCGCAATCAGCCCCAGCATTTT; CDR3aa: CASSVDNRNQPQHF
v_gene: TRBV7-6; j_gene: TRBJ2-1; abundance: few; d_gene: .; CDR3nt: TGTGCCAGCAGCTTAGCCTCCTTCCGGTACAATGAGCAGTTCTTC; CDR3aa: CASSLASFRYNEQFF
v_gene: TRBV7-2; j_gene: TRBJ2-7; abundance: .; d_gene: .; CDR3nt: TGTGCCAGCAGAAAGCGGGCCCACTCCTACGAGCAGTACTTC; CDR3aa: CASRKRAHSYEQYF
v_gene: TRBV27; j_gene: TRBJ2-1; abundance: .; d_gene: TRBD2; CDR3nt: TGTGCCAGCAGTTGGACCGGGAGGCCAGACAATGAGCAGTTCTTC; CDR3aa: CASSWTGRPDNEQFF
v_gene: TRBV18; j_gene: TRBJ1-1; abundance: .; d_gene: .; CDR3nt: TGTGCCAGCTCACAAGCAGACATGAACACTGAAGCTTTCTTT; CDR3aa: CASSQADMNTEAFF
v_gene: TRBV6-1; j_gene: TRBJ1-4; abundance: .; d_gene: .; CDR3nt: TGTGCCAGCAGCTGGGCGGTCCAGGGTGAAAAACTGTTTTTT; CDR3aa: CASSWAVQGEKLFF
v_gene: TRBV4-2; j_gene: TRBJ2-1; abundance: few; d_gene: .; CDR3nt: TGTGCCAGCAGCCATGGGCTAGCGATCAACAATGAGCAGTTCTTC; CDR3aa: CASSHGLAINNEQFF
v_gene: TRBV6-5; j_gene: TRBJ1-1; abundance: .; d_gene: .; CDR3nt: TGTGCCAGCAGTTACAACAGACTGAACACTGAAGCTTTCTTT; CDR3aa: CASSYNRLNTEAFF
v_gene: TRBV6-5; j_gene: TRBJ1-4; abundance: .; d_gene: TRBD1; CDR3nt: TGTGCCAGCAGTCGACAGGGCCGTAACGAAAAACTGTTTTTT; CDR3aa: CASSRQGRNEKLFF
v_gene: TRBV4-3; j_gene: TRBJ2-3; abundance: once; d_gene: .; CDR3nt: TGCGCCAGCAGCCAGATCTACCCCGTACAGGGTGCGGCAGATACGCAGTATTTT; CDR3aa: CASSQIYPVQGAADTQYF
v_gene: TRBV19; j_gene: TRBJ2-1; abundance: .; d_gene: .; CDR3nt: TGTGCCAGTAGTACAGGACAGTCTTCCTACAATGAGCAGTTCTTC; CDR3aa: CASSTGQSSYNEQFF
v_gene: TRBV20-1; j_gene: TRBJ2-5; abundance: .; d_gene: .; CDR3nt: TGCAGTGCTTTCTTGGAGACCCAGTACTTC; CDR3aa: CSAFLETQYF
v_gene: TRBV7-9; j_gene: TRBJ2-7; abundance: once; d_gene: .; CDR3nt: TGTGCCAGCAGCTTAGGCGAGGGACACTCCTACGAGCAGTACTTC; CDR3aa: CASSLGEGHSYEQYF
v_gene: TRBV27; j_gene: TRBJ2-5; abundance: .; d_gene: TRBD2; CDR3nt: TGTGCCAGCAGTTCGCCTTCGGGGAGGGGAGAGACCCAGTACTTC; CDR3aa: CASSSPSGRGETQYF